The 32 T cell receptor beta chains in this list originate from one sample, sequenced in a study of blood T cells in healthy people across ages. The second PCR ran about 6 to 12 cycles with a sample-barcoded 5' primer and J-beta primers. MiXCR was run by TCRdb on the 5' RACE reads, yielding one entry per CDR3 protein. The sample lists 750,000 or so distinct CDR3 sequences, roughly 25% occurring once. The same data also contributed to another study, on T cells of mothers and their children.

Source material: blood. The receptors shown here come from a boy aged 10-17 years in good health.

With respect to this clonotype: The junction does not match germline at one end; this may be a read error. CDR3 amino acids: CASSPAGGLSEETQYF. Here the CDR3 DNA reads TGTGCTAGCAGCCCGGCGGGGGGGCTCTCGGAAGAGACCCAGTACTTC. The gene calls are TRBV7-7 and TRBJ2-5; 9 bases map to TRBD2. CDR3 length equals 16 residues. Germline V gives CDR1 SSHAT, CDR2 FNYEAQ (reference sequence). The whole variable domain, remainder taken from reference TRBV7-7 and TRBJ2-5, is GAGVSQSPRYKVTKRGQDVTLRCDPISSHATLYWYQQALGQGPEFLTYFNYEAQPDKSGLPSDRFSAERPEGSISTLTIQRTEQRDSAMYRCASSPAGGLSEETQYFGPGTRLLVL.

Only a few counts were recorded for this clonotype. The chain uses TRBV15 and TRBJ1-5; no clear D gene. CDR1 is LNHNV, CDR2 YYDKDF, per germline (reference sequence). V was cut by 0 bases and J by 10 bases, with 10 bases left in between. The CDR3 spans 13 residues. The CDR3 is CATSRDLGSPQHF. The CDR3 DNA follows: TGTGCCACCAGCAGAGATTTAGGGAGCCCCCAGCATTTT.

The rearrangement uses TRBV12-3 or TRBV12-4 and TRBJ2-2, with TRBD1 matching 8 bases. The trim removed 7 bases at V and 7 bases at J, leaving 5 bases unmatched. The CDR3 length is 13 residues. The CDR3 protein is CASIDRGNGELFF. The CDR3 DNA sequence: TGTGCCAGCATCGACAGGGGAAACGGGGAGCTGTTTTTT.

The chain uses TRBV7-9 and TRBJ1-2, with no clear D. V lost 11 bases and J 6 bases, leaving 13 bases between the germline ends. Germline CDR1 is SEHNR and CDR2 is FQNEAQ (reference sequence). CDR3 size: 11 residues. DNA of the CDR3: TGTGCCGGACGCGAAGGACATGGCTACACCTTC. This translates into CAGREGHGYTF.

This chain connects TRBV4-3 to TRBJ2-2; 7 bases are shared with TRBD1. There are 16 residues in the CDR3. Looked up from germline, CDR1 is LGHNA and CDR2 is YSLEER. V trimming: 2 bases; J trimming: 4 bases; junction bases outside the gene matches: 7. The CDR3 is CASSQRTGPPTGELFF. CDR3 sequence (DNA): TGCGCCAGCAGCCAACGGACAGGACCTCCCACCGGGGAGCTGTTTTTT.

V and J are TRBV7-8 and TRBJ2-7, with 9 bases identical to TRBD2. Germline-derived CDR1 and CDR2 are SGHVS and FQNEAQ. This CDR3 comprises 15 residues. V lost 7 bases and J lost 7; bases outside the gene matches: 14. The CDR3 loop is CASTPRDRLADEQYF. Written as DNA, the CDR3 is TGTGCCAGCACTCCAAGGGACAGACTAGCGGATGAGCAGTACTTC.

This clonotype was observed a single time. The chain has TRBV20-1 and TRBJ2-2, with no clear D. CDR1 and CDR2 from the germline V gene are DFQATT and SNEGSKA (reference sequence). The CDR3 length is 13 residues. The V end lost 6 bases, the J end lost 2 bases, and 10 bases lay between the germline ends. The CDR3: CSAMDGNTGELFF. In nucleotides, the CDR3 is TGCAGTGCCATGGACGGCAACACCGGGGAGCTGTTTTTT.

The V gene is TRBV5-1, the J gene TRBJ1-2; D not certain. The germline V gene encodes CDR1 SGHRS and CDR2 YFSETQ. V lost 1 base and J 4 bases, leaving 8 bases between the germline ends. The CDR3 has 13 amino acids. The CDR3 spells CASSLLQPYGYTF. CDR3 nucleotides: TGCGCCAGCAGCTTGTTGCAGCCCTATGGCTACACCTTC. The whole variable domain, remainder taken from reference TRBV5-1 and TRBJ1-2, is KAGVTQTPRYLIKTRGQQVTLSCSPISGHRSVSWYQQTPGQGLQFLFEYFSETQRNKGNFPGRFSGRQFSNSRSEMNVSTLELGDSALYLCASSLLQPYGYTFGSGTRLTVV.

The chain uses TRBV6-5 and TRBJ1-4; TRBD1 aligns across 10 bases. CDR1 is MNHEY, CDR2 SVGAGI, per germline. CDR3 length: 13 amino acids. The trim removed 8 bases at V and 7 bases at J, leaving 4 bases unmatched. DNA for the CDR3: TGTGCCAGCCAGACAGGGGGCACTGAAAAACTGTTTTTT. Amino acids: CASQTGGTEKLFF.

The chain employs TRBV2 and TRBJ2-6, with TRBD2 matching over 10 bases. Germline CDR1 and CDR2: SNHLY and FYNNEI. This CDR3 is built from 18 residues. Trimming at V came to 7 bases and at J to 0 bases, leaving 9 bases not matched to a gene. The CDR3 sequence: CASMWSASGSSGANVLTF. The CDR3 DNA sequence: TGTGCCAGCATGTGGTCAGCTAGCGGGAGCTCTGGGGCCAACGTCCTGACTTTC.

This chain uses TRBV11-2 with TRBJ1-2; no clear D. Looked up from germline, CDR1 is SGHAT and CDR2 is FQNNGV. V shed 3 bases and J shed 5 bases, with 16 bases lying between them. This CDR3 contains 15 residues. CDR3: CASSLPLSSRYGYTF. For the CDR3, the DNA is TGTGCCAGCAGCTTGCCCCTAAGCAGTCGGTATGGCTACACCTTC. Full variable domain (rest looked up from reference TRBV11-2 and TRBJ1-2): EAGVAQSPRYKIIEKRQSVAFWCNPISGHATLYWYQQILGQGPKLLIQFQNNGVVDDSQLPKDRFSAERLKGVDSTLKIQPAKLEDSAVYLCASSLPLSSRYGYTFGSGTRLTVV.

This clonotype was recorded once. This rearrangement joins TRBV7-9 to TRBJ2-7; 7 nucleotides agree with TRBD1. Trimming took 4 bases from V and 3 from J; bases not matched to a gene: 12. The germline CDR1 and CDR2 sequences are SEHNR and FQNEAQ (reference sequence). The CDR3 loop spans 16 amino acids. The CDR3 reads CASSSKPGQTLYEQYF. The CDR3 DNA is TGTGCCAGCAGCTCTAAACCGGGACAGACCCTCTACGAGCAGTACTTC.

There are a few counts of this clonotype. The junction departs from germline at one end; a sequencing error may be responsible. The chain couples TRBV6-5 to TRBJ2-5; a possible D gene is TRBD2 (5 bases). The CDR3 spans 11 residues. Germline CDR1 reads MNHEY; CDR2 reads SVGAGI. CDR3 sequence (DNA): TGTGCCAGCAGCCTAGCAGAGACCCGGTACTTC. Its translation is CASSLAETRYF.

V and J are TRBV5-1 and TRBJ2-3, with 10 positions matching TRBD2. Germline trimming cut 4 bases from V and 4 bases from J; bases unmatched to any gene: 6. The germline gives CDR1 SGHRS, CDR2 YFSETQ. This CDR3 region has 15 residues. CDR3 nucleotides: TGCGCCAGCAGCATGATTAGCGGGGGGCCAGATACGCAGTATTTT. This sequence encodes CASSMISGGPDTQYF.

V gene TRBV7-9 combines with J gene TRBJ2-7; D is possibly TRBD2 (5 bases). CDR1 and CDR2 (germline): SEHNR, FQNEAQ (reference sequence). CDR3 length: 13 residues. Trimming left V 5 bases short and J 2 bases short, with 10 bases between. CDR3 coding DNA: TGTGCCAGCAGCCCCCTGGGAGCCTACGAGCAGTACTTC. It is translated as CASSPLGAYEQYF.

This clonotype occurred a few times. The gene calls are TRBV14 and TRBJ2-1; 7 nucleotides agree with TRBD2. V shed 0 bases, J shed 3 bases, and the junction held 14 bases outside the gene matches. Germline V lookup: CDR1 SGHDN, CDR2 FVKESK. This CDR3 has 19 amino acids. For the CDR3, the DNA is TGTGCCAGCAGCCAAGATAGAGGTCTAGCGGCCCACGGCTACAATGAGCAGTTCTTC. The encoded protein is CASSQDRGLAAHGYNEQFF. Drawing the rest from reference TRBV14 and TRBJ2-1, the complete variable domain is EAGVTQFPSHSVIEKGQTVTLRCDPISGHDNLYWYRRVMGKEIKFLLHFVKESKQDESGMPNNRFLAERTGGTYSTLKVQPAELEDSGVYFCASSQDRGLAAHGYNEQFFGPGTRLTVL.

V gene TRBV20-1 combines with J gene TRBJ2-7; D remains ambiguous. V lost 5 bases, J lost 0 bases, and 11 bases lay in between. CDR1 is DFQATT, CDR2 SNEGSKA, per germline (reference sequence). There are 13 residues in the CDR3. The CDR3 nucleotides read TGCAGTGCTCTGGCCATCAACTCCTACGAGCAGTACTTC. Translating gives CSALAINSYEQYF.

The table lists this clonotype with a few counts. This sequence joins TRBV28 and TRBJ1-2, with D tentatively TRBD1 (6 bases). CDR1 and CDR2 (germline): MDHEN, SYDVKM. V lost 6 bases and J lost 8, with 16 bases in between. The CDR3 loop spans 13 amino acids. The CDR3 region has the DNA TGTGCCAGCAGAGGGGGAGCCCCAGACGGCTACACCTTC. The encoded protein is CASRGGAPDGYTF.

About this clonotype itself: At one of its ends the junction is not consistent with the germline gene, which may arise from a read error. The CDR3 is CASSVGGSPSITGELFF. CDR3 coding DNA: TGTGCCAGCAGCGTAGGTGGTAGCCCTAGTATAACCGGGGAGCTGTTCTTT. The chain couples TRBV9 to TRBJ2-2; possibly TRBD2 for D (5 bases). Germline CDR1 SGDLS, CDR2 YYNGEE. CDR3 length: 17 amino acids.

This clonotype was detected a few times. The CDR3 nucleotides read TGTGCCAGCAGCCAAGATGGAGCTACATGGAATAGAGAGACCCAGTACTTC. Protein product: CASSQDGATWNRETQYF. The rearrangement joins TRBV14 to TRBJ2-5, with unresolved D. The ends were cut back, 0 bases at V and 4 bases at J, with 18 bases in the middle. The V gene's germline CDR1 is SGHDN and CDR2 FVKESK. The CDR3 sequence is 17 residues long.

As for this clonotype: An end of the junction does not agree with germline; a read error may underlie this. The genes are TRBV10-3 and TRBJ1-1; weak D call: TRBD1 (5 bases). This CDR3 is 11 amino acids long. Germline V gives CDR1 ENHRY, CDR2 SYGVKD. For the CDR3, the DNA is TGTGCCATCTCGGACGGGACTGAAGTTTTCTTT. Translation: CAISDGTEVFF.

The chain carries TRBV3-1 and TRBJ2-3; the D gene could be TRBD1 or TRBD2 (5 bases each). The CDR3 length is 15 residues. V was cut by 2 bases and J by 11 bases, with 20 bases left in between. Germline V gene lookup returns CDR1 LGHDT and CDR2 YNNKEL (reference sequence). CDR3 protein: CASSQLERDPSGQYF. The DNA for the CDR3 is TGTGCCAGCAGCCAACTAGAACGGGACCCCAGCGGGCAGTATTTT.

The V gene is TRBV14, the J gene TRBJ2-1; 7 nucleotides match TRBD2. The DNA end is more similar to TRBJ2-7, so the J call may be wrong. CDR1 SGHDN and CDR2 FVKESK come from the germline V gene. This CDR3 is 13 amino acids long. As DNA, the CDR3 is TGTGCCAGCAGCCCCGGGACTATTCTCGAGCAGTACTTC. Translated, it gives CASSPGTILEQYF.

This clonotype was seen more than once but under ten times. CDR3 coding DNA: TGTGCCAGCAGCGAGCATACAGGGGAAAAACTGTTTTTT. This sequence encodes CASSEHTGEKLFF. V usage is TRBV7-9 and J usage is TRBJ1-4, with TRBD1 as a possible D gene (6 bases). The germline CDR1 and CDR2 sequences are SEHNR and FQNEAQ (reference sequence). V was clipped by 5 bases and J by 8 bases, with 12 bases between them. The CDR3 runs to 13 residues.

V is TRBV24-1 and J is TRBJ1-6; weak D call: TRBD1 (6 bases). Germline CDR1 reads KGHDR; CDR2 reads SFDVKD. Trimming stripped 9 bases from V and 0 bases from J, with 8 bases between. There are 14 residues in the CDR3. DNA of the CDR3: TGTGCCACCCAGGACAGCTCCTATAATTCACCCCTCCACTTT. It yields the protein CATQDSSYNSPLHF.

V usage is TRBV7-3 and J usage is TRBJ2-3, with 9 bases aligning to TRBD1. Trimming cost V 2 bases and J 9 bases; bases outside gene matches: 0. The CDR3 runs to 12 residues. Germline V gene sequence: CDR1 SGHTA, CDR2 FQGTGA. CDR3 nucleotides: TGTGCCAGCAGCTTAGGGACAGGGACGCAGTATTTT. Translated, it gives CASSLGTGTQYF.

The chain has TRBV20-1 and TRBJ2-1, with D perhaps TRBD2 (5 bases). CDR1 is DFQATT, CDR2 SNEGSKA, per germline (reference sequence). This CDR3 comprises 13 residues. V dropped 4 bases and J dropped 7 bases, with 14 bases sitting between them. The CDR3 DNA is TGCAGTGCTATCGCCCCACTAGTTAATGAGCAGTTCTTC. It codes for CSAIAPLVNEQFF.

The chain has TRBV7-9 and TRBJ2-1, with 12 bases fitting TRBD2. This CDR3 contains 16 residues. With 5 bases clipped from V and 3 bases from J, the junction kept 5 bases outside the gene matches. Per the germline V gene, CDR1 is SEHNR and CDR2 is FQNEAQ (reference sequence). CDR3 in DNA: TGTGCCAGCAGCCCGTCGACTAGCGGGGGCTACAATGAGCAGTTCTTC. Protein: CASSPSTSGGYNEQFF.

Comments on this clonotype: One junction end does not reproduce the germline sequence, and a read error may be involved. The V gene is TRBV9, the J gene TRBJ2-5; tentative D call: TRBD1 (5 bases). TRBJ2-1 matches the DNA end more closely, so the J call is doubtful. Germline CDR1 SGDLS, CDR2 YYNGEE. This CDR3 spans 16 amino acids. DNA of the CDR3: TGTGCCGGCAGCCCCCCCCTGGGGCCCTACGACAATGAGCAGTTCTTC. It encodes CAGSPPLGPYDNEQFF.

This sequence joins TRBV20-1 and TRBJ1-2; D uncertain. V was pared by 3 bases and J by 8 bases, with 10 bases between. Germline assignment: CDR1 DFQATT and CDR2 SNEGSKA (reference sequence). CDR3 length: 11 residues. CDR3 nucleotide sequence: TGCAGTGCTAGTAGTTATTTCGGCTACACCTTC. Translation gives CSASSYFGYTF.

As regards this clonotype: The junction and the germline gene differ at one end; a read error may be behind it. The J gene is TRBJ1-1, the V gene TRBV3-1; D remains ambiguous. Germline-derived CDR1 and CDR2 are LGHDT and YNNKEL (reference sequence). The CDR3 runs to 14 residues. The CDR3 DNA reads TGTGCCAGCGGCCAAGAGGATCGGAACACTGAAGCTTTCTTT. This gives the protein CASGQEDRNTEAFF.

This clonotype was counted between two and nine times. This chain links TRBV5-1 with TRBJ2-5; 8 nucleotides line up with TRBD2. After removal of 5 bases from V and 5 bases from J, the junction contained 5 bases not matched to a gene. The CDR3 sequence is 13 residues long. Germline V lookup: CDR1 SGHRS, CDR2 YFSETQ. The CDR3 region has the DNA TGCGCCAGCAGACCAGGACTAGCCGAGACCCAGTACTTC. Translating it yields CASRPGLAETQYF.